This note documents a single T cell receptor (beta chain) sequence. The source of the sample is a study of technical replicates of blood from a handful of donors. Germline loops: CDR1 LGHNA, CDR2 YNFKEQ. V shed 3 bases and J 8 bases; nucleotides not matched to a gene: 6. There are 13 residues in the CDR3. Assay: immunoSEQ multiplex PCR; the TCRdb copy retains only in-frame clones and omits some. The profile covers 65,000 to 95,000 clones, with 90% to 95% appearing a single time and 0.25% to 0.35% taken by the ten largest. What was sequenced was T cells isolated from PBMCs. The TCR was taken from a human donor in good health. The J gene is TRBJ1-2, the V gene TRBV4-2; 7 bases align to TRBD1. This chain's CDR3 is CASSQPDRAGYTF. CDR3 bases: TGTGCCAGCAGCCAGCCTGACAGGGCGGGCTACACCTTC.